Presented here are 30 T cell receptor beta chains from one specimen sequenced in a study of T cell responses to AZD1222 COVID-19 vaccine. Clones were sequenced by immunoSEQ multiplex PCR, and TCRdb holds only the in-frame ones, with some missing. The sample yields about 130,000 clones, 86% seen once. Material: peripheral blood, obtained on day 0 of AZD1222 vaccination. These receptors all come from an adult in good health.

This clone came up many times. CDR3 sequence reads: CASSLGTGDTDTQYF. The DNA for the CDR3 is TGTGCCAGCAGCTTAGGGACAGGGGACACAGATACGCAGTATTTT. This chain uses TRBV11-1 with TRBJ2-3; 9 positions agree with TRBD1. V shed 1 base and J 2 bases; nucleotides not matched to a gene: 1. The CDR3 consists of 15 residues. Per the germline V gene, CDR1 is SGHAT and CDR2 is FQDESV (reference sequence).

The chain links TRBV7-6 to TRBJ1-2; D is undetermined. The ends were cut back, 5 bases at V and 9 bases at J, with 25 bases in the middle. The CDR3 runs to 16 residues. Germline V gene data show CDR1 as SGHVS and CDR2 as FNYEAQ. CDR3 nucleotide sequence: TGTGCCAGCAGCCAGAAGAGCACAGAATTTCAAGGGAGCTACACCTTC. It is translated as CASSQKSTEFQGSYTF.

The chain couples TRBV4-1 to TRBJ1-4, with TRBD1 matching 7 bases. This CDR3 contains 15 residues. The V segment lost 4 bases and the J segment 7 bases; nucleotides outside the gene matches: 9. In germline, CDR1 is MGHRA, CDR2 YSYEKL. The CDR3 is CASSRETGIGEKLFF. Here the CDR3 DNA reads TGCGCCAGCAGCCGGGAGACAGGGATCGGTGAAAAACTGTTTTTT.

The V and J genes are TRBV14 and TRBJ1-5; D remains unclear. The CDR3 has 18 residues. Trimming left V 2 bases short and J 0 bases short, with 17 bases between. Per the germline V gene, CDR1 is SGHDN and CDR2 is FVKESK. CDR3 sequence: CASSQLPRRANSNQPQHF. DNA of the CDR3: TGTGCCAGCAGCCAACTCCCTAGGAGGGCAAATAGCAATCAGCCCCAGCATTTT.

CDR3 in amino acids: CASSINRGGTEAFF. CDR3 bases: TGTGCCAGCAGCATTAACAGGGGCGGCACTGAAGCTTTCTTT. This chain uses TRBV5-4 with TRBJ1-1; 7 bases fit TRBD1. Germline CDR1 SGHNT, CDR2 YYREEE (reference sequence). This CDR3 has 14 amino acids. J lost 4 bases, V lost 4 bases, and 7 bases had no gene match.

This chain joins TRBV12-3 or TRBV12-4 and TRBJ1-6; perhaps TRBD1 as D (6 bases). Trimming removed 9 bases at V and 10 bases at J, with 13 bases between. The CDR3 sequence is 12 residues long. CDR3 DNA: TGTGCCAGTTGCAGTGGACAGTCACCCCTCCACTTT. This translates into CASCSGQSPLHF.

This clone turned up a few times. The V and J genes are TRBV27 and TRBJ2-7, with 14 bases identical to TRBD2. The ends lost 10 bases at V and 4 bases at J; junction bases unmatched: 12. The CDR3 is 16 residues long. Germline loops: CDR1 MNHEY, CDR2 SMNVEV (reference sequence). The CDR3 here is CATRGTSGRSSYEQYF. The CDR3 nucleotides are TGTGCCACCAGGGGGACTAGCGGGAGATCTTCGTACGAGCAGTACTTC.

This chain uses TRBV5-1 with TRBJ2-1, with no clear D. This CDR3 spans 11 amino acids. Germline V gene lookup returns CDR1 SGHRS and CDR2 YFSETQ. Trimming took 2 bases from V and 4 from J, leaving 1 base between them. CDR3 sequence reads: CASSFYNEQFF. The CDR3 region has the DNA TGCGCCAGCAGCTTTTACAATGAGCAGTTCTTC.

The chain recombines TRBV2 with TRBJ2-5; TRBD1 agrees at 9 bases. In germline, CDR1 is SNHLY, CDR2 FYNNEI. V gave up 6 bases and J gave up 4 bases; unmatched junction bases: 3. This CDR3 is 13 amino acids long. As DNA, the CDR3 is TGTGCCAGCAGAGACAGGGGGGCAGAGACCCAGTACTTC. Its protein product is CASRDRGAETQYF. The full variable domain, completed using reference TRBV2 and TRBJ2-5, is EPEVTQTPSHQVTQMGQEVILRCVPISNHLYFYWYRQILGQKVEFLVSFYNNEISEKSEIFDDQFSVERPDGSNFTLKIRSTKLEDSAMYFCASRDRGAETQYFGPGTRLLVL.

This chain connects TRBV6-1 to TRBJ1-2; D remains unclear. Germline V lookup: CDR1 MNHNS, CDR2 SASEGT. This CDR3 region has 16 residues. V gave up 3 bases and J gave up 4 bases, with 18 bases separating them. The CDR3 here is CASSEDGLMGFYGYTF. CDR3 bases: TGTGCCAGCAGTGAGGATGGGCTTATGGGATTCTATGGCTACACCTTC.

This chain uses TRBV24-1 with TRBJ2-1; TRBD1 agrees at 10 bases. V dropped 1 base and J dropped 8; count of bases not matched to a gene: 4. This CDR3 region has 15 residues. CDR1 and CDR2 (germline): KGHDR, SFDVKD. CDR3 sequence reads: CATSDFGTGVDEQFF. As DNA, the CDR3 is TGTGCCACCAGTGATTTCGGGACAGGGGTCGATGAGCAGTTCTTC.

The rearrangement uses TRBV30 and TRBJ2-5; TRBD2 is a possible D gene (6 bases). The V end lost 7 bases, the J end lost 3 bases, and 18 bases lay between the germline ends. This CDR3 spans 14 amino acids. CDR1 and CDR2 from the germline V gene are GTSNPN and SVGIG (reference sequence). The CDR3 spells CASEEGMIEETQYF. The CDR3 DNA reads as TGTGCCTCGGAGGAGGGGATGATTGAAGAGACCCAGTACTTC. The entire variable domain, with the rest obtained from reference TRBV30 and TRBJ2-5, is as follows: SQTIHQWPATLVQPVGSPLSLECTVEGTSNPNLYWYRQAAGRGLQLLFYSVGIGQISSEVPQNLSASRPQDRQFILSSKKLLLSDSGFYLCASEEGMIEETQYFGPGTRLLVL.

The V gene is TRBV2, the J gene TRBJ1-5; D possibly corresponds to TRBD1 (5 bases). Looked up from germline, CDR1 is SNHLY and CDR2 is FYNNEI. V dropped 6 bases and J dropped 3 bases, with 9 bases sitting between them. The CDR3 extends over 13 amino acids. CDR3: CASRSQDNQPQHF. The CDR3 nucleotides read TGTGCCAGCAGGTCACAGGACAATCAGCCCCAGCATTTT. The full variable domain, its missing parts supplied by reference TRBV2 and TRBJ1-5, is EPEVTQTPSHQVTQMGQEVILRCVPISNHLYFYWYRQILGQKVEFLVSFYNNEISEKSEIFDDQFSVERPDGSNFTLKIRSTKLEDSAMYFCASRSQDNQPQHFGDGTRLSIL.

The V gene is TRBV7-3, the J gene TRBJ1-2, with a weak D call TRBD1 (6 bases). The ends were cut back, 5 bases at V and 2 bases at J, with 9 bases in the middle. Germline V gene lookup returns CDR1 SGHTA and CDR2 FQGTGA. CDR3 length: 13 residues. The CDR3 sequence is CASSQTGNYGYTF. CDR3 DNA sequence: TGTGCCAGCAGCCAAACAGGGAACTATGGCTACACCTTC.

V and J are TRBV9 and TRBJ2-2, with a weak D call TRBD2 (6 bases). Trimming pared 3 bases from V and 0 bases from J, leaving 9 bases between. Germline V CDR1 and CDR2: SGDLS, YYNGEE. The CDR3 extends over 15 amino acids. The CDR3 DNA reads as TGTGCCAGCAGCGGGGGCGGGACGAACACCGGGGAGCTGTTTTTT. Translation: CASSGGGTNTGELFF. Using reference TRBV9 and TRBJ2-2 for the parts outside the CDR3, the full variable domain is DSGVTQTPKHLITATGQRVTLRCSPRSGDLSVYWYQQSLDQGLQFLIQYYNGEERAKGNILERFSAQQFPDLHSELNLSSLELGDSALYFCASSGGGTNTGELFFGEGSRLTVL.

The J gene is TRBJ2-3, the V gene TRBV19; 8 nucleotides agree with TRBD1. The CDR3 runs 16 residues. Trimming took 3 bases from V and 4 from J; bases not matched to a gene: 9. Germline V CDR1 and CDR2: LNHDA, SQIVND (reference sequence). CDR3 amino acids: CASSIRGQGASDTQYF. The CDR3 DNA sequence: TGTGCCAGTAGTATTCGTGGGCAGGGGGCTTCAGATACGCAGTATTTT.

The gene calls are TRBV28 and TRBJ2-3; 8 nucleotides align to TRBD2. The CDR3 contains 13 residues. The germline CDR1 and CDR2 sequences are MDHEN and SYDVKM. V was pared by 8 bases and J by 3 bases, with 4 bases of the junction left unmatched. The CDR3 loop is CASRGGGTDTQYF. The CDR3 bases are TGTGCCAGCCGGGGGGGCGGGACAGATACGCAGTATTTT.

The chain carries TRBV5-1 and TRBJ2-2, with a possible D match to TRBD1 (6 bases). The V gene's germline CDR1 is SGHRS and CDR2 YFSETQ. Between the trimmed V and J ends, which lost 1 base and 3 bases, there was a span of 7 bases. This CDR3 has 14 residues. The CDR3 bases are TGCGCCAGCAGCTTGACAGGGCACACCGGGGAGCTGTTTTTT. Its translation: CASSLTGHTGELFF.

This sequence joins TRBV28 and TRBJ1-5, with 11 bases matching TRBD1. Losses at the gene ends were 5 bases for V and 5 bases for J; bases not matched to a gene: 5. CDR1 MDHEN and CDR2 SYDVKM come from the germline V gene. The CDR3 consists of 15 residues. Here the CDR3 reads CASSPRTGGYQPQHF. The CDR3 bases are TGTGCCAGCAGTCCACGGACAGGGGGCTATCAGCCCCAGCATTTT.

This clone showed up just a few times. This sequence joins TRBV6-5 and TRBJ1-1; D uncertain. V lost 8 bases and J 1 base, leaving 17 bases between the germline ends. The CDR3 has 15 residues. From germline, CDR1 is MNHEY and CDR2 SVGAGI. The DNA for the CDR3 is TGTGCCAGCCTAGATATGACGGTGGAGAACACTGAAGCTTTCTTT. This gives the protein CASLDMTVENTEAFF.

The CDR3 sequence: CAVTDYSNQPQHF. The CDR3 DNA sequence: TGTGCCGTAACGGATTATAGCAATCAGCCCCAGCATTTT. V and J are TRBV6-5 and TRBJ1-5; unclear D gene. This CDR3 is built from 13 residues. Trimming pared 11 bases from V and 0 bases from J, leaving 11 bases between. Germline lookup yields CDR1 MNHEY and CDR2 SVGAGI.

The chain recombines TRBV24-1 with TRBJ2-1, with TRBD1 identical over 9 bases. The CDR3 sequence is 20 residues long. Germline V gene data show CDR1 as KGHDR and CDR2 as SFDVKD. Trimming took 5 bases from V and 0 from J; bases not matched to a gene: 16. In nucleotides, the CDR3 is TGTGCCACCAGTGCCACTCCGGGACAGGGTTATCCGAGCTCCTACAATGAGCAGTTCTTC. Protein: CATSATPGQGYPSSYNEQFF.

The rearrangement joins TRBV9 to TRBJ2-1, with a tentative D call TRBD1 (6 bases). The V end lost 3 bases, the J end lost 8 bases, and 18 bases lay between the germline ends. The CDR3 runs 15 residues. Germline loops: CDR1 SGDLS, CDR2 YYNGEE. CDR3 sequence reads: CASSDGTRDDDEQFF. In DNA form, the CDR3 reads TGTGCCAGCAGCGACGGGACACGTGATGATGATGAGCAGTTCTTC.

This clone was detected only a few times. The J gene is TRBJ2-1, the V gene TRBV2; 15 nucleotides agree with TRBD2. Germline trimming cut 10 bases from V and 0 bases from J; bases unmatched to any gene: 7. The CDR3 runs 17 residues. CDR1 and CDR2 from the germline V gene are SNHLY and FYNNEI. The CDR3 nucleotides read TGTGCCATTTCCGGGACTAGCGGGGGGAGCTCCTACAATGAGCAGTTCTTC. It translates to CAISGTSGGSSYNEQFF.

The J gene is TRBJ2-7, the V gene TRBV5-1, with TRBD1 matching over 9 bases. CDR3 length: 15 amino acids. CDR1 SGHRS and CDR2 YFSETQ come from the germline V gene. The junction had 7 bases not matched to a gene; V was cut back by 3 bases and J by 3 bases. The CDR3 sequence is CASSSAGQGFYEQYF. CDR3 sequence (DNA): TGCGCCAGCAGCTCCGCCGGACAGGGGTTCTACGAGCAGTACTTC.

The V and J genes are TRBV10-1 and TRBJ1-1, with D perhaps matching TRBD1 (6 bases). Germline V gene lookup returns CDR1 WNHNN and CDR2 SYGVQD (reference sequence). Trimming took off 6 bases at V and 2 bases at J, with 10 bases between the two ends. This CDR3 comprises 13 residues. The CDR3 here is CASRGQTNTEAFF. The CDR3, as DNA: TGCGCCAGCAGGGGACAAACAAACACTGAAGCTTTCTTT.

The chain combines TRBV5-1 with TRBJ1-3; possible D gene TRBD1, 5 bases. CDR1 and CDR2 from the germline V gene are SGHRS and YFSETQ. This CDR3 has 16 amino acids. The ends were cut back, 2 bases at V and 2 bases at J, with 14 bases in the middle. The CDR3, as DNA: TGCGCCAGCAGCTTTGACGCAGGGTCGACTGGAAACACCATATATTTT. This gives the protein CASSFDAGSTGNTIYF.

The gene calls are TRBV29-1 and TRBJ2-7; D could derive from TRBD1 or TRBD2 (5 bases each). Germline V CDR1 and CDR2: SQVTM, ANQGSEA. The CDR3 consists of 14 residues. Trimming left V 0 bases short and J 0 bases short, with 9 bases between. CDR3 protein: CSVEEQGASYEQYF. The CDR3 DNA sequence: TGCAGCGTTGAAGAGCAGGGAGCCTCCTACGAGCAGTACTTC.

CDR3 sequence reads: CASSSPRAGGGSEQFF. As DNA, the CDR3 is TGTGCCAGTAGTAGCCCCAGGGCAGGCGGTGGCAGTGAGCAGTTCTTC. The chain recombines TRBV19 with TRBJ2-1; a possible D gene is TRBD1 (5 bases). V gave up 4 bases and J gave up 9 bases, with 22 bases separating them. Germline CDR1 is LNHDA and CDR2 is SQIVND (reference sequence). This CDR3 is 16 amino acids long.

The chain has TRBV11-3 and TRBJ2-7; no firm D call. V was cut by 0 bases and J by 3 bases, with 6 bases left in between. The germline CDR1 and CDR2 sequences are SGHNT and YENEEA. This CDR3 is 13 amino acids long. The CDR3 bases are TGTGCCAGCAGCTTAGATGGAAACTACGAGCAGTACTTC. This codes for CASSLDGNYEQYF.